A single sample gave rise to the 11 T cell receptor beta chains below, sequenced in a study of shared clonotypes between healthy human individuals. Sequencing used immunoSEQ multiplex PCR; TCRdb keeps in-frame clones, though not all of them. The sample carries some 2,500,000 clones, about 90% recorded once. Specimen: naive CD4+ T cells from PBMCs. Subset given: CD45RA+ positively selected. The source is a man aged 18-30 years in good health. Some clones in this sample may be carry-over from other donors' samples.

This chain links TRBV28 with TRBJ1-2; D remains unclear. The CDR3 has 13 amino acids. Trimming shortened V by 5 bases and J by 5 bases, and 12 bases separated the two germline ends. CDR1 is MDHEN, CDR2 SYDVKM, per germline. In DNA, the CDR3 is TGTGCCAGCAGTCAATCACTGGTTTATGGCTACACCTTC. Amino acid sequence: CASSQSLVYGYTF.

V usage is TRBV7-9 and J usage is TRBJ1-2; D is unclear. This CDR3 is built from 11 residues. Trimming shortened V by 5 bases and J by 8 bases, and 9 bases separated the two germline ends. Per the germline V gene, CDR1 is SEHNR and CDR2 is FQNEAQ (reference sequence). This CDR3 is CASSMGGGYTF. Written as DNA, the CDR3 is TGTGCCAGCAGCATGGGAGGAGGCTACACCTTC.

This clone was counted once. The rearrangement uses TRBV7-2 and TRBJ2-7; perhaps D is TRBD1 or TRBD2 (7 bases each). V lost 0 bases and J lost 4, with 16 bases in between. CDR3 length equals 16 residues. CDR1 SGHTA and CDR2 FQGNSA come from the germline V gene. The CDR3 coding sequence is TGTGCCAGCAGCTTAGCCGGGGGGACAGCGAATTACGAGCAGTACTTC. It is translated as CASSLAGGTANYEQYF.

V and J are TRBV19 and TRBJ2-7; 11 bases match TRBD2. Trimming cost V 8 bases and J 7 bases; bases outside gene matches: 4. This CDR3 is built from 12 residues. The germline V gene has CDR1 LNHDA and CDR2 SQIVND (reference sequence). DNA of the CDR3: TGTGCCAGTCGGGGACTAGCGGAGGAGCAGTACTTC. Its protein is CASRGLAEEQYF.

The rearrangement links TRBV30 to TRBJ1-2, with D unresolved. The CDR3 has 12 residues. Germline loops: CDR1 GTSNPN, CDR2 SVGIG (reference sequence). V was trimmed by 5 bases and J by 5 bases, leaving 12 bases between them. DNA for the CDR3: TGTGCCTGGGCGAATACGCGGTATGGCTACACCTTC. Translating it yields CAWANTRYGYTF.

The chain uses TRBV12-2 and TRBJ2-1; the DNA was not compared with TRBD1, the D call given in the table. TRBV12-2 corresponds to a pseudogene. The length of the CDR3 is 15 residues. The CDR3 sequence is CASRSRQGLGDEQFF. The CDR3 region has the DNA TGTGCAAGTCGCTCCCGACAGGGTCTGGGGGATGAGCAGTTCTTC.

The J gene is TRBJ2-2, the V gene TRBV2; 7 bases match TRBD1. This CDR3 comprises 15 residues. V shed 5 bases and J 6 bases; nucleotides not matched to a gene: 9. Germline V gene data show CDR1 as SNHLY and CDR2 as FYNNEI. Written as DNA, the CDR3 is TGTGCCAGCAGTTCCCGGGACAGAGGACCCGGGGAGCTGTTTTTT. Residues: CASSSRDRGPGELFF.

The chain carries TRBV5-1 and TRBJ2-7; 7 bases are a match to TRBD1. The CDR3 consists of 13 residues. The V gene end was trimmed by 4 bases and the J gene end by 2 bases; junction bases not matched to a gene: 3. The germline gives CDR1 SGHRS, CDR2 YFSETQ. The CDR3 coding sequence is TGCGCCAGCAGCGTCGGACAGGCCTACGAGCAGTACTTC. This encodes CASSVGQAYEQYF.

The genes are TRBV11-2 and TRBJ1-2; D not certain. V was trimmed by 1 base and J by 5 bases, leaving 17 bases between them. CDR3 length equals 16 residues. Germline values: CDR1 SGHAT, CDR2 FQNNGV. Written as DNA, the CDR3 is TGTGCCAGCAGCTTAGGAAGCCTCCCGTCACCTTATGGCTACACCTTC. Protein product: CASSLGSLPSPYGYTF.

The chain has TRBV5-5 and TRBJ2-3; D may match TRBD1 or TRBD2 (5 bases each). The germline CDR1 and CDR2 sequences are SGHKS and YYEKEE (reference sequence). The CDR3 runs 17 residues. Trimming removed 5 bases at V and 2 bases at J, with 21 bases between. The CDR3 coding sequence is TGTGCCAGCAGGCATGCGATGGGACGGCAGTACACAGATACGCAGTATTTT. As protein: CASRHAMGRQYTDTQYF.

A remark on this clone: One end of the junction varies from germline; a read error may be responsible. In DNA, the CDR3 is TGTGCCAGCAGTTTATCTTTTGCCGGAGAAGTCTTC. Encoded protein: CASSLSFAGEVF. The rearrangement uses TRBV28 and TRBJ1-2; D ambiguous. The length of the CDR3 is 12 residues. Germline-derived CDR1 and CDR2 are MDHEN and SYDVKM.